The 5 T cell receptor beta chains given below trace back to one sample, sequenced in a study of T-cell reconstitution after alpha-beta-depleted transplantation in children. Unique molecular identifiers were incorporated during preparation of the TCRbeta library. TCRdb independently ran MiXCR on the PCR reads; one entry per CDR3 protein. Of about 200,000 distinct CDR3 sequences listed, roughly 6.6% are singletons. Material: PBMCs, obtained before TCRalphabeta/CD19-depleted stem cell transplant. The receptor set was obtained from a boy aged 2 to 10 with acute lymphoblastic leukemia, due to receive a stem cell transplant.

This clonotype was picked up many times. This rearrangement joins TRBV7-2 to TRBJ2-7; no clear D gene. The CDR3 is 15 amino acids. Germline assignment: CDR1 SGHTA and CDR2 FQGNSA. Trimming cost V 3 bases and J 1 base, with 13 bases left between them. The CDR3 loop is CASSFFLSLSYEQYF. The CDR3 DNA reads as TGTGCCAGCAGCTTTTTCCTTTCCCTTTCCTACGAGCAGTACTTC.

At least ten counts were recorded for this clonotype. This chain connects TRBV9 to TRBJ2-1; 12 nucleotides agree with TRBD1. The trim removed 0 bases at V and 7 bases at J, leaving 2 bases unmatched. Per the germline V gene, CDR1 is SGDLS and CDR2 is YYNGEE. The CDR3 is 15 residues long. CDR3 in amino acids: CASSVEGQGANEQFF. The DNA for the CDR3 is TGTGCCAGCAGCGTAGAGGGACAGGGGGCAAATGAGCAGTTCTTC.

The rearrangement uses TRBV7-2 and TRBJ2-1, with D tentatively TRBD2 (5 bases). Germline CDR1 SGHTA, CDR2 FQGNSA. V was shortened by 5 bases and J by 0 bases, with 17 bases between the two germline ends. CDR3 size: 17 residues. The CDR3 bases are TGTGCCAGCAGCCCAACCCTGGTGGGGAGCTCCTACAATGAGCAGTTCTTC. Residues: CASSPTLVGSSYNEQFF.

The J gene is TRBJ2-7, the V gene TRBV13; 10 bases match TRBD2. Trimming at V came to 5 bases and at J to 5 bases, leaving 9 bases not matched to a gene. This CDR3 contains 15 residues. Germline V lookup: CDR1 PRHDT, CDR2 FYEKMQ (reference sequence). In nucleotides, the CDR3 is TGTGCCAGCAGCCCCACCCCTAGCGGGAGCAACGAGCAGTACTTC. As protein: CASSPTPSGSNEQYF.

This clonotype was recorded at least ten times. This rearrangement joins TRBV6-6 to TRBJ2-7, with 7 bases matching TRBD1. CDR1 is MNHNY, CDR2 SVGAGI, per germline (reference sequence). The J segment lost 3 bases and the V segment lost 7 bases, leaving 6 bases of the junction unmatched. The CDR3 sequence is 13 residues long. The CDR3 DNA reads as TGTGCCAGCACTTCGGGACAGAACTACGAGCAGTACTTC. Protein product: CASTSGQNYEQYF.